A selection of T cell receptor beta chains follows, all from one sample in a study of vaccination and CD4 T cells after COVID-19. TCRdb reprocessed the PCR reads via MiXCR and lists one record per CDR3 protein. Of about 16,000 distinct CDR3 sequences in the sample, around 45% were seen once. These receptors' antigens are unknown. Sample: CD4+ T cells from blood, cultured in vitro. The receptors originated from a human donor who had recovered from COVID-19. CDR3s include the opening cysteine and the closing phenylalanine or tryptophan. The order of the fields is CDR3 length, D gene, clone size, J gene, V gene, CDR3 protein, CDR3 DNA. A D gene is named only where the DNA matches it firmly. Size is stated for part of the rows, as once, few or many counts, or as a class when the clone is expanded.

CDR3 length: 18
D gene: .
clone size: .
J gene: TRBJ2-5
V gene: TRBV20-1
CDR3 protein: CSASPLKVEGGLVETQYF
CDR3 DNA: TGCAGTGCTAGTCCCCTCAAGGTGGAAGGGGGACTCGTAGAGACCCAGTACTTC

CDR3 length: 14
D gene: .
clone size: few
J gene: TRBJ2-2
V gene: TRBV27
CDR3 protein: CASSLYKGSGELFF
CDR3 DNA: TGTGCCAGCAGTTTATACAAGGGATCCGGGGAGCTGTTTTTT

CDR3 length: 17
D gene: .
clone size: .
J gene: TRBJ1-1
V gene: TRBV5-1
CDR3 protein: CASSSTPPGGAGTEAFF
CDR3 DNA: TGCGCCAGCAGCTCAACTCCCCCCGGAGGGGCAGGCACTGAAGCTTTCTTT

CDR3 length: 19
D gene: .
clone size: .
J gene: TRBJ1-2
V gene: TRBV7-9
CDR3 protein: CASSFGVCDTSPLYYGYTF
CDR3 DNA: TGTGCCAGCAGCTTTGGAGTCTGTGACACGTCTCCCCTTTATTATGGCTACACCTTC

CDR3 length: 17
D gene: TRBD1
clone size: few
J gene: TRBJ2-7
V gene: TRBV7-9
CDR3 protein: CASSGEQGTQSPYEQYF
CDR3 DNA: TGTGCCAGCAGCGGGGAACAGGGGACCCAAAGTCCCTACGAGCAGTACTTC

CDR3 length: 15
D gene: .
clone size: .
J gene: TRBJ1-5
V gene: TRBV7-2
CDR3 protein: CASSLGLNSNQPQHF
CDR3 DNA: TGTGCCAGCAGCTTAGGACTTAATAGCAATCAGCCCCAGCATTTT

CDR3 length: 12
D gene: .
clone size: .
J gene: TRBJ1-2
V gene: TRBV7-2
CDR3 protein: CASRKGRWGYTF
CDR3 DNA: TGTGCCAGCCGAAAGGGGAGATGGGGCTACACCTTC

CDR3 length: 22
D gene: TRBD1
clone size: .
J gene: TRBJ1-2
V gene: TRBV6-5
CDR3 protein: CASSYSGVDGRWVGQGNDGYTF
CDR3 DNA: TGTGCCAGCAGTTACTCGGGGGTCGACGGGCGGTGGGTAGGACAGGGCAATGATGGCTACACCTTC

CDR3 length: 13
D gene: TRBD1
clone size: .
J gene: TRBJ1-2
V gene: TRBV19
CDR3 protein: CASSFDRDYGYTF
CDR3 DNA: TGTGCCAGTAGTTTCGACAGGGACTATGGCTACACCTTC

CDR3 length: 12
D gene: .
clone size: .
J gene: TRBJ1-1
V gene: TRBV6-1
CDR3 protein: CASMRRGSEAFF
CDR3 DNA: TGTGCCAGCATGCGGAGGGGAAGTGAAGCTTTCTTT

CDR3 length: 16
D gene: TRBD1
clone size: few
J gene: TRBJ1-4
V gene: TRBV11-2
CDR3 protein: CASSLDRYRGREKLFF
CDR3 DNA: TGTGCCAGCAGCTTAGATCGTTACAGGGGGAGGGAAAAACTGTTTTTT

CDR3 length: 17
D gene: .
clone size: .
J gene: TRBJ2-1
V gene: TRBV7-8
CDR3 protein: CASSPLMGQGGYNEQFF
CDR3 DNA: TGTGCCAGCAGCCCGCTGATGGGGCAAGGAGGTTACAATGAGCAGTTCTTC

CDR3 length: 13
D gene: .
clone size: medium-sized
J gene: TRBJ2-1
V gene: TRBV6-5
CDR3 protein: CASSYSKNNEQFF
CDR3 DNA: TGTGCCAGCAGTTATTCCAAGAACAATGAGCAGTTCTTC

CDR3 length: 14
D gene: .
clone size: few
J gene: TRBJ1-2
V gene: TRBV19
CDR3 protein: CASSSIEANYGYTF
CDR3 DNA: TGTGCCAGTAGCAGCATCGAAGCTAACTATGGCTACACCTTC

CDR3 length: 17
D gene: .
clone size: few
J gene: TRBJ1-5
V gene: TRBV21-1
CDR3 protein: CASSKVEGNRGNQPQHF
CDR3 DNA: TGTGCCAGCAGCAAAGTGGAGGGAAACCGCGGCAATCAGCCCCAGCATTTT

CDR3 length: 13
D gene: .
clone size: few
J gene: TRBJ1-5
V gene: TRBV7-2
CDR3 protein: CASSLQRGQPQHF
CDR3 DNA: TGTGCCAGCAGTCTGCAAAGAGGTCAGCCCCAGCATTTT

CDR3 length: 14
D gene: .
clone size: .
J gene: TRBJ1-5
V gene: TRBV2
CDR3 protein: CASSVSGDNQPQHF
CDR3 DNA: TGTGCCAGCAGTGTTTCAGGGGATAATCAGCCCCAGCATTTT

CDR3 length: 15
D gene: TRBD1
clone size: .
J gene: TRBJ2-3
V gene: TRBV10-1
CDR3 protein: CASSPGTGRTDTQYF
CDR3 DNA: TGCGCCAGCAGTCCCGGGACAGGGAGGACAGATACGCAGTATTTT

CDR3 length: 13
D gene: TRBD1
clone size: few
J gene: TRBJ2-5
V gene: TRBV19
CDR3 protein: CASRLGQGATQYF
CDR3 DNA: TGTGCCAGTAGGTTGGGACAGGGGGCGACCCAGTACTTC

CDR3 length: 15
D gene: .
clone size: .
J gene: TRBJ1-2
V gene: TRBV9
CDR3 protein: CASSVDTEGFYGYTF
CDR3 DNA: TGTGCCAGCAGCGTAGATACGGAGGGATTCTATGGCTACACCTTC

CDR3 length: 13
D gene: .
clone size: .
J gene: TRBJ1-1
V gene: TRBV7-8
CDR3 protein: CASTSPLGSEAFF
CDR3 DNA: TGTGCCAGCACCTCCCCCCTGGGGTCTGAAGCTTTCTTT

CDR3 length: 14
D gene: .
clone size: .
J gene: TRBJ2-7
V gene: TRBV10-3
CDR3 protein: CAIKPTGAGYEQYF
CDR3 DNA: TGTGCCATCAAGCCAACAGGGGCGGGATACGAGCAGTACTTC

CDR3 length: 15
D gene: .
clone size: few
J gene: TRBJ2-7
V gene: TRBV11-2
CDR3 protein: CASSSTGPRKREQYF
CDR3 DNA: TGTGCCAGCAGCTCCACCGGGCCACGGAAAAGGGAGCAGTACTTC

CDR3 length: 17
D gene: TRBD1
clone size: few
J gene: TRBJ1-1
V gene: TRBV30
CDR3 protein: CAWSVLQGAPANTEAFF
CDR3 DNA: TGTGCCTGGAGTGTGCTGCAGGGGGCACCGGCCAACACTGAAGCTTTCTTT

CDR3 length: 14
D gene: .
clone size: once
J gene: TRBJ1-5
V gene: TRBV12-3/TRBV12-4
CDR3 protein: CASSPVAGSQPQHF
CDR3 DNA: TGTGCCAGCAGCCCCGTGGCAGGGAGTCAGCCCCAGCATTTT

CDR3 length: 12
D gene: .
clone size: .
J gene: TRBJ1-1
V gene: TRBV18
CDR3 protein: CASSPRTTEAFF
CDR3 DNA: TGTGCCAGCTCACCCCGTACCACTGAAGCTTTCTTT

CDR3 length: 15
D gene: .
clone size: .
J gene: TRBJ2-2
V gene: TRBV9
CDR3 protein: CASSAPDLGPGELFF
CDR3 DNA: TGTGCCAGCAGCGCCCCGGACCTCGGACCCGGGGAGCTGTTTTTT

CDR3 length: 16
D gene: .
clone size: few
J gene: TRBJ2-2
V gene: TRBV24-1
CDR3 protein: CATSEGARGDTGELFF
CDR3 DNA: TGTGCCACCAGTGAGGGGGCCCGTGGGGACACCGGGGAGCTGTTTTTT

CDR3 length: 12
D gene: .
clone size: few
J gene: TRBJ1-3
V gene: TRBV12-3/TRBV12-4
CDR3 protein: CASRSSGNTIYF
CDR3 DNA: TGTGCCAGCAGGTCCTCTGGAAACACCATATATTTT

CDR3 length: 10
D gene: .
clone size: .
J gene: TRBJ1-2
V gene: TRBV30
CDR3 protein: CAWSDYGYTF
CDR3 DNA: TGTGCCTGGAGTGACTATGGCTACACCTTC

CDR3 length: 16
D gene: .
clone size: .
J gene: TRBJ1-2
V gene: TRBV5-4
CDR3 protein: CASSWETGRSNYGYTF
CDR3 DNA: TGTGCCAGCAGCTGGGAGACAGGTCGAAGTAACTATGGCTACACCTTC

CDR3 length: 14
D gene: TRBD2
clone size: .
J gene: TRBJ2-4
V gene: TRBV28
CDR3 protein: CASSSAQRGVIQYF
CDR3 DNA: TGTGCCAGCAGTTCCGCTCAGCGGGGAGTCATTCAGTACTTC

CDR3 length: 18
D gene: TRBD2
clone size: .
J gene: TRBJ2-1
V gene: TRBV7-9
CDR3 protein: CASSLQVGSTSGSSEQFF
CDR3 DNA: TGTGCCAGCAGCTTACAGGTAGGGTCGACTAGCGGGAGCAGTGAGCAGTTCTTC

CDR3 length: 13
D gene: .
clone size: .
J gene: TRBJ1-2
V gene: TRBV5-1
CDR3 protein: CASSFYQGGDYTF
CDR3 DNA: TGCGCCAGCAGCTTTTACCAGGGAGGGGACTACACCTTC

CDR3 length: 13
D gene: .
clone size: .
J gene: TRBJ2-7
V gene: TRBV18
CDR3 protein: CASSPMAQAEQYF
CDR3 DNA: TGTGCCAGCTCACCAATGGCCCAGGCCGAGCAGTACTTC

CDR3 length: 14
D gene: .
clone size: few
J gene: TRBJ1-5
V gene: TRBV11-2
CDR3 protein: CASSNVRGNQPQHF
CDR3 DNA: TGTGCCAGCAGCAACGTTCGGGGGAATCAGCCCCAGCATTTT

CDR3 length: 14
D gene: .
clone size: .
J gene: TRBJ1-2
V gene: TRBV5-5
CDR3 protein: CASSLDTPGYGYTF
CDR3 DNA: TGTGCCAGCAGCTTGGACACCCCGGGCTATGGCTACACCTTC

CDR3 length: 14
D gene: .
clone size: .
J gene: TRBJ1-1
V gene: TRBV20-1
CDR3 protein: CSARAGTTNTEAFF
CDR3 DNA: TGCAGTGCTAGAGCCGGGACAACGAACACTGAAGCTTTCTTT